This T cell receptor beta chain is from a study of OX40 agonist ivuxolimab in advanced cancers. Across the whole study: Ivuxolimab was delivered to patients intravenously every 2 weeks at doses spanning 0.01 to 10 mg/kg. Among those enrolled, mean age was 60 years (range roughly 20 to 85) and 82.7% were male. Prior anti-PD-1, anti-PD-L1 or anti-CTLA-4 therapy did not bar entry, and 30% to 40% had some.

Profiled with immunoSEQ multiplex PCR; TCRdb holds only in-frame clones, not every one. The sample contains tens of thousands of clones, 88% of which appear only once. The CDR3 consists of 13 residues. The V gene's germline CDR1 is SNHLY and CDR2 FYNNEI. The germline V and J ends were trimmed by 6 bases and 5 bases, with 11 bases remaining between them. This clonotype originated in an adult with an advanced solid tumor such as melanoma, head and neck, liver or kidney cancer. This chain uses TRBV2 with TRBJ1-5; D is possibly TRBD1 (5 bases). The sequenced sample was CD4+ or CD8+ T cells sorted from blood, obtained in a trial of the OX40 agonist ivuxolimab. The CDR3, as DNA: TGTGCCAGCAGCCCCGCGGGGGATCAGCCCCAGCATTTT. Protein sequence: CASSPAGDQPQHF.